The 26 T cell receptor beta chains below come from one sample, sequenced in a study of cytomegalovirus exposure and HLA in healthy donors (TCRdb year 2017). Library creation used the immunoSEQ multiplex PCR assay. For the multiplex PCR, a mixture combining 60 forward primers for TCR Vbeta segments and 13 reverse primers for TCR Jbeta segments was used. Not all clones reach the TCRdb copy of this immuneACCESS table, which keeps in-frame sequences only. Checked studies attribute under half of the gap to unresolved V genes and leave the rest unexplained. The sample has about 190,000 clones on record, approximately 75% of them singletons. The ten largest account for more than 4.5% of the sample. The sequenced sample was PBMCs. The receptor source for this set is a man aged 30-40 years in good health and CMV-seropositive.

J is TRBJ2-7 and V is TRBV19, with 10 bases aligning to TRBD1. V dropped 3 bases and J dropped 2; count of bases not matched to a gene: 7. The CDR3 extends over 16 amino acids. Germline CDR1 and CDR2: LNHDA and SQIVND (reference sequence). This CDR3 is CASSMADRGIPYEQYF. In DNA form, the CDR3 reads TGTGCCAGTAGTATGGCGGACAGGGGGATCCCCTACGAGCAGTACTTC.

V gene TRBV25-1 combines with J gene TRBJ1-2; possibly TRBD1 for D (6 bases). The V gene lost 6 bases and the J gene lost 1 base, with 18 bases spanning the gap. The CDR3 has 16 amino acids. Germline CDR1 is MGHDK and CDR2 is SYGVNS. CDR3 DNA: TGTGCCAGCAGGGCCCCGGACAGACTCCTTAACTATGGCTACACCTTC. It specifies CASRAPDRLLNYGYTF.

The chain uses TRBV9 and TRBJ1-1; D possibly corresponds to TRBD1 (6 bases). Germline CDR1 is SGDLS and CDR2 is YYNGEE. The V gene lost 4 bases and the J gene lost 5 bases, with 12 bases spanning the gap. This CDR3 spans 13 amino acids. As DNA, the CDR3 is TGTGCCAGCAGCCAGGGGCGCGGGACTGAAGCTTTCTTT. Protein: CASSQGRGTEAFF.

CDR3 sequence: CASRELRGTGELFF. CDR3 DNA sequence: TGTGCCAGCAGGGAACTTAGGGGAACCGGGGAGCTGTTTTTT. The chain carries TRBV2 and TRBJ2-2; weak D call: TRBD1 (5 bases). This CDR3 has 14 residues. With 6 bases removed from V and 5 bases from J, the gap between germline ends came to 13 bases. The V gene's germline CDR1 is SNHLY and CDR2 FYNNEI.

This chain links TRBV29-1 with TRBJ2-7, with D possibly being TRBD2 (6 bases). With 4 bases removed from V and 3 bases from J, the gap between germline ends came to 16 bases. The CDR3 loop spans 14 amino acids. Per germline, CDR1 SQVTM and CDR2 ANQGSEA. CDR3 region: CSVVLEGRGYEQYF. As DNA, the CDR3 is TGCAGCGTTGTATTGGAGGGACGGGGCTACGAGCAGTACTTC.

This chain links TRBV7-6 with TRBJ2-1, with 7 bases aligning to TRBD1. This CDR3 has 16 residues. J gave up 5 bases and V 3 bases, and 10 bases lay outside the gene matches. CDR1 and CDR2 (germline): SGHVS, FNYEAQ. The CDR3 reads CASSFPSEGADNEQFF. The CDR3 region has the DNA TGTGCCAGCAGCTTCCCGAGTGAGGGGGCAGACAATGAGCAGTTCTTC.

The V gene is TRBV5-6, the J gene TRBJ2-5; D is possibly TRBD1 (6 bases). Germline V gene sequence: CDR1 SGHDT, CDR2 YYEEEE. Trimming pared 0 bases from V and 3 bases from J, leaving 6 bases between. This CDR3 contains 13 residues. The CDR3 coding sequence is TGTGCCAGCAGCTTGGACAGGGAAGAGACCCAGTACTTC. It is translated as CASSLDREETQYF. Full variable domain (outside the CDR3, taken from reference TRBV5-6 and TRBJ2-5): DAGVTQSPTHLIKTRGQQVTLRCSPKSGHDTVSWYQQALGQGPQFIFQYYEEEERQRGNFPDRFSGHQFPNYSSELNVNALLLGDSALYLCASSLDREETQYFGPGTRLLVL.

J is TRBJ1-2 and V is TRBV7-2, with D maybe TRBD1 (5 bases). Trimming took 4 bases from V and 8 from J, leaving 14 bases between them. The CDR3 loop spans 13 amino acids. Germline CDR1 reads SGHTA; CDR2 reads FQGNSA. As DNA, the CDR3 is TGTGCCAGCAGCTCCGTGTTGGGGCGAGGCTACACCTTC. Protein sequence: CASSSVLGRGYTF.

The chain links TRBV18 to TRBJ2-5; D remains ambiguous. The ends were cut back, 3 bases at V and 2 bases at J, with 10 bases in the middle. Germline loops: CDR1 KGHSH, CDR2 LQKENI. The CDR3 has 14 amino acids. CDR3 coding DNA: TGTGCCAGCTCACCCTTAACAGTACAAGAGACCCAGTACTTC. Translated: CASSPLTVQETQYF.

This clone has only a few counts. This sequence joins TRBV7-2 and TRBJ2-7; maybe TRBD1 (6 bases). This CDR3 region has 14 residues. Deletions cut 2 bases from V and 3 bases from J, with 11 bases between. Looked up from germline, CDR1 is SGHTA and CDR2 is FQGNSA. The CDR3 loop reads CASSLSGDGYEQYF. Here the CDR3 DNA reads TGTGCCAGCAGCTTATCAGGGGACGGCTACGAGCAGTACTTC.

The chain is built from TRBV11-2 and TRBJ2-5; D unclear. There are 13 residues in the CDR3. Deletions cut 1 base from V and 4 bases from J, with 7 bases between. Germline CDR1 and CDR2: SGHAT and FQNNGV. The CDR3 region is CASSLAGGETQYF. In nucleotides, the CDR3 is TGTGCCAGCAGCTTAGCTGGCGGAGAGACCCAGTACTTC.

V is TRBV29-1 and J is TRBJ1-5, with TRBD1 matching over 8 bases. Germline V gene sequence: CDR1 SQVTM, CDR2 ANQGSEA. The trim removed 7 bases at V and 0 bases at J, leaving 8 bases unmatched. The CDR3 covers 15 residues. CDR3 nucleotide sequence: TGCAGCGCCTCAAACAGGGGGAGTAGCAATCAGCCCCAGCATTTT. Translation gives CSASNRGSSNQPQHF.

This clone was detected a few times. The V gene is TRBV6-1, the J gene TRBJ1-3; D perhaps matches TRBD1 (5 bases). Per the germline V gene, CDR1 is MNHNS and CDR2 is SASEGT. Trimming took off 2 bases at V and 2 bases at J, with 13 bases between the two ends. The CDR3 has 16 amino acids. The CDR3 loop is CASSERGTGAGNTIYF. In DNA, the CDR3 is TGTGCCAGCAGTGAACGTGGTACGGGGGCTGGAAACACCATATATTTT.

The chain joins TRBV7-9 to TRBJ2-1; TRBD2 aligns across 9 bases. Germline V gene sequence: CDR1 SEHNR, CDR2 FQNEAQ (reference sequence). J was trimmed by 9 bases and V by 2 bases; bases with no gene match: 5. This CDR3 is built from 14 residues. Here the CDR3 DNA reads TGTGCCAGCAGCTTATTAGCGGGAGACCCTGAGCAGTTCTTC. The encoded protein is CASSLLAGDPEQFF. The full variable domain, in which reference TRBV7-9 and TRBJ2-1 provide the parts outside the CDR3, is DTGVSQNPRHKITKRGQNVTFRCDPISEHNRLYWYRQTLGQGPEFLTYFQNEAQLEKSRLLSDRFSAERPKGSFSTLEIQRTEQGDSAMYLCASSLLAGDPEQFFGPGTRLTVL.

The V gene is TRBV27, the J gene TRBJ2-5, with 7 bases matching TRBD2. In germline, CDR1 is MNHEY, CDR2 SMNVEV (reference sequence). J gave up 7 bases and V 4 bases, and 6 bases lay outside the gene matches. This CDR3 has 13 residues. In nucleotides, the CDR3 is TGTGCCAGCAGTTGGGGGGGAGAGGGGACCCAGTACTTC. It yields the protein CASSWGGEGTQYF.

The rearrangement uses TRBV7-9 and TRBJ2-7; TRBD1 matches at 9 bases. Germline loops: CDR1 SEHNR, CDR2 FQNEAQ (reference sequence). CDR3 length: 15 residues. The V gene end was trimmed by 5 bases and the J gene end by 4 bases; junction bases not matched to a gene: 9. CDR3 loop: CASSPDRGWSYEQYF. CDR3 sequence (DNA): TGTGCCAGCAGCCCGGACAGGGGTTGGTCTTACGAGCAGTACTTC.

The chain couples TRBV28 to TRBJ2-6; 8 nucleotides match TRBD1. Looked up from germline, CDR1 is MDHEN and CDR2 is SYDVKM. The CDR3 sequence is 15 residues long. The trim removed 3 bases at V and 2 bases at J, leaving 0 bases unmatched. CDR3 loop: CASSLTGAGANVLTF. DNA of the CDR3: TGTGCCAGCAGTTTGACAGGGGCTGGGGCCAACGTCCTGACTTTC.

This clone was seen just once. The V call is TRBV19, the J call TRBJ1-1; 7 bases are shared with TRBD1. Germline-derived CDR1 and CDR2 are LNHDA and SQIVND (reference sequence). With 5 bases clipped from V and 1 base from J, the junction kept 4 bases outside the gene matches. This CDR3 comprises 14 residues. The CDR3 region is CASSPSGGNTEAFF. The CDR3 DNA is TGTGCCAGTAGTCCGTCAGGGGGGAACACTGAAGCTTTCTTT.

This clone has only one observation. This rearrangement joins TRBV13 to TRBJ2-7; TRBD2 aligns across 8 bases. The junction had 11 bases not matched to a gene; V was cut back by 0 bases and J by 10 bases. CDR1 is PRHDT, CDR2 FYEKMQ, per germline (reference sequence). CDR3 length: 15 residues. CDR3: CASSLGPGGGPYQYF. The CDR3 DNA sequence: TGTGCCAGCAGCTTAGGTCCCGGGGGGGGCCCCTATCAGTACTTC.

The rearrangement links TRBV27 to TRBJ2-7; 9 positions match TRBD1. J lost 6 bases, V lost 3 bases, and 6 bases had no gene match. The germline V gene has CDR1 MNHEY and CDR2 SMNVEV (reference sequence). The CDR3 contains 14 residues. The CDR3 DNA is TGTGCCAGCAGTTTTGGGGACAGGGCGGGCGAGCAGTACTTC. Translating it yields CASSFGDRAGEQYF.

Regarding this clone: An end of the junction does not agree with germline; a read error may underlie this. The chain is built from TRBV7-9 and TRBJ2-7; tentative D call: TRBD1 (6 bases). Germline assignment: CDR1 SEHNR and CDR2 FQNEAQ (reference sequence). The CDR3 loop spans 17 amino acids. CDR3 bases: TGTTCCAGCAGCTTGAGCTGGACAGCAGGACATAGCTACGAGCAGTACTTC. It codes for CSSSLSWTAGHSYEQYF.

The chain uses TRBV28 and TRBJ2-7; 7 nucleotides line up with TRBD2. The V gene's germline CDR1 is MDHEN and CDR2 SYDVKM. The CDR3 extends over 14 amino acids. With V trimmed by 3 bases and J by 2 bases, 4 bases remained unmatched. The CDR3 DNA is TGTGCCAGCAGTTTCGGGGGGATCCCCTACGAGCAGTACTTC. This gives the protein CASSFGGIPYEQYF.

In DNA, the CDR3 is TGTGCCATCATCTCCGGACAGGGGAACACTGAAGCTTTCTTT. This sequence encodes CAIISGQGNTEAFF. The V call is TRBV10-3, the J call TRBJ1-1; 8 bases are shared with TRBD1. This CDR3 spans 14 amino acids. Germline trimming cut 7 bases from V and 1 base from J; bases unmatched to any gene: 5. Germline CDR1 is ENHRY and CDR2 is SYGVKD.

This clone has more than one count but fewer than ten. The genes are TRBV6-6 and TRBJ2-5; 9 nucleotides match TRBD2. CDR1 is MNHNY and CDR2 is SVGAGI in the germline V gene (reference sequence). J was trimmed by 5 bases and V by 0 bases; bases with no gene match: 7. The CDR3 length is 16 residues. The CDR3 coding sequence is TGTGCCAGCAGTTACTCGAGGCGGGGGGGCCCGGAGACCCAGTACTTC. This sequence encodes CASSYSRRGGPETQYF.

This clone was detected once. V is TRBV6-4 and J is TRBJ2-1, with D perhaps matching TRBD2 (5 bases). The CDR3 consists of 15 residues. CDR1 is MRHNA, CDR2 SNTAGT, per germline. Trimming cost V 4 bases and J 0 bases, with 10 bases left between them. The CDR3 loop reads CASSAATSSYNEQFF. The CDR3 DNA is TGTGCCAGCAGTGCGGCAACTAGCTCCTACAATGAGCAGTTCTTC.

V gene TRBV7-2 combines with J gene TRBJ2-3; 7 bases are a match to TRBD2. In germline, CDR1 is SGHTA, CDR2 FQGNSA. V shed 4 bases and J 4 bases; nucleotides not matched to a gene: 14. The length of the CDR3 is 17 residues. The CDR3 loop is CASSWYGGSLFADTQYF. In nucleotides, the CDR3 is TGTGCCAGCAGCTGGTACGGCGGGAGCTTATTCGCAGATACGCAGTATTTT.